This T cell receptor beta chain appears in the sequencing data of a study of T-cell reconstitution after alpha-beta-depleted transplantation in children. Study outcomes and limitations: It was reported that alpha-beta T cells came from several hundred expanded graft clones (about two months after transplant). It was surviving recipient T cells and thymic progenitors that gave some patients high TCRbeta diversity at day 60. Counts and diversity of T cells one year after transplant came mostly from newly produced T cells.

A library of TCRbeta sequences, prepared with unique molecular identifiers, was generated. TCRdb recomputed calls from the PCR reads with MiXCR, one row per CDR3 protein. The sample holds around 700,000 distinct CDR3 sequences; approximately 14% are singletons and the top ten take 0.79%. The sample holds a few counts of this clonotype. What it binds is unknown. This CDR3 spans 13 amino acids. Germline V gene data show CDR1 as SGHRS and CDR2 as YFSETQ. V was clipped by 6 bases and J by 0 bases, with 10 bases between them. The chain employs TRBV5-1 and TRBJ2-7; D gene uncertain. The specimen comprised PBMCs, sampled before TCRalphabeta/CD19-depleted stem cell transplant. The clonotype comes from a girl aged 2-10 years with congenital amegakaryocytic thrombocytopenia, due to receive a stem cell transplant. The CDR3: CASNQDTSYEQYF. The CDR3 nucleotides read TGCGCCAGCAACCAGGATACCTCCTACGAGCAGTACTTC.